The T cell receptor (beta chain) under discussion was sequenced for a study of control samples from healthy donors and cancer patients. Assay used: immunoSEQ multiplex PCR; TCRdb lists only in-frame clones, some missing. The sample carries some 160,000 clones, 85% to 95% recorded once. The V gene's germline CDR1 is SNHLY and CDR2 FYNNEI. V lost 6 bases and J lost 5, with 10 bases in between. The CDR3 is made up of 12 amino acids. V is TRBV2 and J is TRBJ1-2; D unresolved. Input material: blood. The receptor was isolated from a woman aged 40-49 years in good health. This CDR3 is CASSVRVYGYTF. The CDR3 DNA is TGTGCCAGCAGCGTTAGGGTTTATGGCTACACCTTC.